This section outlines one TCR beta chain sequence together with its context. The antigen is not known. The data were obtained in a study of T-cell memory formation after mild COVID-19. The wider study: Largely donor-specific sequence clusters came from a couple of donors. General study points: Contracting CD4+ clones lay largely in CM and EM, with CD8+ ones residing in EMRA.

After removal of 5 bases from V and 1 base from J, the junction contained 6 bases not matched to a gene. Germline CDR1 reads MNHEY; CDR2 reads SMNVEV (reference sequence). There are 17 residues in the CDR3. TCRdb used MiXCR to reprocess the 5' RACE reads, holding one entry per CDR3 protein. The sample yields more than 250,000 distinct CDR3 sequences, about 17% seen once. Sequenced: PBMCs or a T cell subset sorted from them (not recorded which). This sequence joins TRBV27 and TRBJ2-6, with 9 bases matching TRBD1. This TCR came from a young man who had mild COVID-19 (a few samples of this study predate the infection). Cell type and time point are not known. The CDR3 is CASSPRDRASGANVLTF. CDR3 nucleotides: TGTGCCAGCAGTCCCCGGGACAGGGCTTCTGGGGCCAACGTCCTGACTTTC. Drawing the rest from reference TRBV27 and TRBJ2-6, the complete variable domain is EAQVTQNPRYLITVTGKKLTVTCSQNMNHEYMSWYRQDPGLGLRQIYYSMNVEVTDKGDVPEGYKVSRKEKRNFPLILESPSPNQTSLYFCASSPRDRASGANVLTFGAGSRLTVL.